This T cell receptor beta chain is from a study of cytotoxic CD8 clonotypes in ibrutinib-treated CLL. Notes on the study in general: Few clonotypes were public, and these shrank or held steady under treatment. For progressing versus sustained-remission patients, sampling times were not the same. At ibrutinib response, clonality increased, and at progression it declined back toward baseline.

Sequenced by immunoSEQ multiplex PCR; TCRdb stores in-frame clones only, minus some. Of around 160,000 clones in the sample, roughly 90% were seen once. A remark on this clone: Its antigen is still unknown.

This CDR3 has 11 residues. The germline V gene encodes CDR1 MNHNY and CDR2 SVGAGI (reference sequence). V lost 8 bases, J lost 6 bases, and 1 base stayed unmatched. This clonotype originated in a human donor with chronic lymphocytic leukemia. The material was PBMCs, obtained at disease progression, from a patient treated with ibrutinib. The genes are TRBV6-6 and TRBJ1-2; the match to TRBD1 covers 9 bases. The CDR3 reads CASGQGNGYTF. The CDR3 nucleotides are TGTGCCAGCGGACAGGGGAATGGCTACACCTTC.